A selection of T cell receptor beta chains follows, all from one sample in a study of cytomegalovirus exposure and HLA in healthy donors. Libraries were prepared by immunoSEQ multiplex PCR; TCRdb keeps only in-frame clonotypes and omits some of them. Among about 160,000 clones listed, about 86% were seen once. Sequencing was performed on PBMCs. These receptors came from a woman aged 30 to 39 in good health and CMV-seronegative. Both conserved end residues are part of each CDR3. Fields, in order: D gene, clone size, V gene, J gene, CDR3 protein, CDR3 DNA. The D gene is left open where the match is weak. Clone size is not always given. Where it is, it says once, few, many or a class for expanded clones.

d_gene: TRBD1
abundance: NA
v_gene: TRBV5-3
j_gene: TRBJ2-7
CDR3aa: CARSFNRDRGYYEQYF
CDR3nt: TGTGCCAGAAGCTTCAACCGGGACAGGGGCTACTACGAGCAGTACTTC

d_gene: TRBD2
abundance: NA
v_gene: TRBV7-7
j_gene: TRBJ2-1
CDR3aa: CASSVLAGRGNEQFF
CDR3nt: TGTGCTAGCAGCGTACTAGCGGGGAGGGGCAATGAGCAGTTCTTC

d_gene: TRBD2
abundance: once
v_gene: TRBV7-8
j_gene: TRBJ2-7
CDR3aa: CASSSIHLLAGNSYEQYF
CDR3nt: TGTGCCAGCAGCTCCATCCATCTCCTAGCGGGCAACTCCTACGAGCAGTACTTC

d_gene: NA
abundance: NA
v_gene: TRBV5-1
j_gene: TRBJ2-3
CDR3aa: CASSLARVRTDTQYF
CDR3nt: TGCGCCAGCAGCTTGGCCAGGGTCCGCACAGATACGCAGTATTTT

d_gene: NA
abundance: NA
v_gene: TRBV15
j_gene: TRBJ1-4
CDR3aa: CATRRGGLEKLFF
CDR3nt: TGTGCCACCAGACGCGGCGGTCTTGAAAAACTGTTTTTT

d_gene: TRBD2
abundance: few
v_gene: TRBV27
j_gene: TRBJ2-1
CDR3aa: CASRPEAGVYNEQFF
CDR3nt: TGTGCCAGCAGGCCCGAAGCGGGAGTGTACAATGAGCAGTTCTTC

d_gene: TRBD2
abundance: NA
v_gene: TRBV7-6
j_gene: TRBJ2-1
CDR3aa: CASSLASGTHNEQFF
CDR3nt: TGTGCCAGCAGCTTAGCTAGCGGGACACACAATGAGCAGTTCTTC

d_gene: NA
abundance: NA
v_gene: TRBV29-1
j_gene: TRBJ1-6
CDR3aa: CSVGSSYNSPLHF
CDR3nt: TGCAGCGTTGGGTCTTCCTATAATTCACCCCTCCACTTT

d_gene: NA
abundance: NA
v_gene: TRBV11-2
j_gene: TRBJ1-1
CDR3aa: CASSSVDVDTEAFF
CDR3nt: TGTGCCAGCAGCTCTGTAGACGTCGACACTGAAGCTTTCTTT

d_gene: TRBD1
abundance: NA
v_gene: TRBV9
j_gene: TRBJ1-5
CDR3aa: CASSEDRDSNQPQHF
CDR3nt: TGTGCCAGCAGTGAGGACAGGGATAGCAATCAGCCCCAGCATTTT

d_gene: NA
abundance: NA
v_gene: TRBV19
j_gene: TRBJ1-5
CDR3aa: CASSIGPTSNQPQHF
CDR3nt: TGTGCCAGTAGTATAGGTCCCACTAGCAATCAGCCCCAGCATTTT

d_gene: TRBD1
abundance: NA
v_gene: TRBV7-6
j_gene: TRBJ1-2
CDR3aa: CASSLYGQGAGGYTF
CDR3nt: TGTGCCAGCAGCTTATACGGACAGGGGGCTGGCGGCTACACCTTC

d_gene: TRBD1
abundance: NA
v_gene: TRBV6-1
j_gene: TRBJ2-1
CDR3aa: CASSTADRGREQFF
CDR3nt: TGTGCCAGCAGCACAGCGGACAGGGGACGTGAGCAGTTCTTC

d_gene: TRBD2
abundance: NA
v_gene: TRBV29-1
j_gene: TRBJ2-7
CDR3aa: CSVRLAVSYEQYF
CDR3nt: TGCAGCGTTCGACTAGCGGTATCCTACGAGCAGTACTTC

d_gene: NA
abundance: NA
v_gene: TRBV5-4
j_gene: TRBJ1-2
CDR3aa: CASSLGGGYGYTF
CDR3nt: TGTGCCAGCAGCTTGGGAGGCGGTTATGGCTACACCTTC

d_gene: TRBD1
abundance: once
v_gene: TRBV7-6
j_gene: TRBJ1-3
CDR3aa: CASSSGQGLSGNTIYF
CDR3nt: TGTGCCAGCAGCTCTGGACAGGGACTCTCTGGAAACACCATATATTTT

d_gene: TRBD2
abundance: NA
v_gene: TRBV10-3
j_gene: TRBJ2-3
CDR3aa: CAISVDQRGSTDTQYF
CDR3nt: TGTGCCATCAGTGTGGATCAGCGGGGTAGCACAGATACGCAGTATTTT

d_gene: NA
abundance: NA
v_gene: TRBV19
j_gene: TRBJ1-1
CDR3aa: CASSMLPGNTEAFF
CDR3nt: TGTGCCAGTAGTATGCTACCAGGGAACACTGAAGCTTTCTTT

d_gene: NA
abundance: NA
v_gene: TRBV27
j_gene: TRBJ2-7
CDR3aa: CASSFGGSYEQYF
CDR3nt: TGTGCCAGCAGTTTTGGCGGATCCTACGAGCAGTACTTC

d_gene: NA
abundance: NA
v_gene: TRBV18
j_gene: TRBJ2-7
CDR3aa: CASSAWTDEQYF
CDR3nt: TGTGCCAGCTCGGCATGGACAGACGAGCAGTACTTC

d_gene: NA
abundance: NA
v_gene: TRBV11-1
j_gene: TRBJ2-2
CDR3aa: CASSLEGGFTAGELFF
CDR3nt: TGTGCCAGCAGCTTAGAAGGTGGCTTCACCGCCGGGGAGCTGTTTTTT

d_gene: NA
abundance: NA
v_gene: TRBV5-8
j_gene: TRBJ2-3
CDR3aa: CASGGQRRGTDTQYF
CDR3nt: TGTGCCAGCGGGGGACAGCGGAGGGGGACAGATACGCAGTATTTT

d_gene: NA
abundance: NA
v_gene: TRBV19
j_gene: TRBJ1-5
CDR3aa: CASSSGGFSEPQHF
CDR3nt: TGTGCCAGTAGTTCGGGGGGATTTTCGGAGCCCCAGCATTTT

d_gene: NA
abundance: NA
v_gene: TRBV28
j_gene: TRBJ2-4
CDR3aa: CASNPPPLAKNIQYF
CDR3nt: TGTGCCAGCAACCCACCCCCTCTAGCCAAAAACATTCAGTACTTC

d_gene: TRBD2
abundance: NA
v_gene: TRBV28
j_gene: TRBJ2-7
CDR3aa: CASRPPSGSSYEQYF
CDR3nt: TGTGCCAGCAGACCCCCTAGCGGGAGCTCCTACGAGCAGTACTTC

d_gene: NA
abundance: NA
v_gene: TRBV5-6
j_gene: TRBJ2-2
CDR3aa: CASSLVGSGELFF
CDR3nt: TGTGCCAGCAGCTTGGTAGGTTCCGGGGAGCTGTTTTTT

d_gene: TRBD2
abundance: NA
v_gene: TRBV7-6
j_gene: TRBJ2-1
CDR3aa: CASSLGPREGYNEQFF
CDR3nt: TGTGCCAGCAGCTTGGGCCCGCGGGAGGGGTACAATGAGCAGTTCTTC

d_gene: TRBD2
abundance: NA
v_gene: TRBV4-3
j_gene: TRBJ2-5
CDR3aa: CASSQTYWRGAHETQYF
CDR3nt: TGCGCCAGCAGCCAAACCTATTGGCGGGGGGCCCACGAGACCCAGTACTTC